This entry lists 27 T cell receptor beta chains sequenced from one sample in a study of blood T cell repertoires in COVID-19. The assay was immunoSEQ multiplex PCR, and TCRdb's table has in-frame clones only and misses some. Of roughly 100,000 clones in the sample, approximately 83% were seen once. The source material was peripheral blood. The receptors were sampled from a middle-aged man with acute or convalescent COVID-19.

The chain couples TRBV6-5 to TRBJ1-2, with 7 positions matching TRBD1. V dropped 0 bases and J dropped 3; count of bases not matched to a gene: 4. Germline assignment: CDR1 MNHEY and CDR2 SVGAGI. CDR3 length: 15 amino acids. The CDR3 loop is CASSYSTGADYGYTF. CDR3 in DNA: TGTGCCAGCAGTTACTCCACAGGGGCGGACTATGGCTACACCTTC.

Here the CDR3 DNA reads TGTGCCAGCTCACCAGAGCCAGGGGCCGAGCAGTACTTC. Translation gives CASSPEPGAEQYF. The chain carries TRBV18 and TRBJ2-7; D is possibly TRBD1 (6 bases). Looked up from germline, CDR1 is KGHSH and CDR2 is LQKENI. The CDR3 totals 13 residues. V was cut by 2 bases and J by 6 bases, with 11 bases left in between. Supplemented by reference TRBV18 and TRBJ2-7, the full variable domain reads NAGVMQNPRHLVRRRGQEARLRCSPMKGHSHVYWYRQLPEEGLKFMVYLQKENIIDESGMPKERFSAEFPKEGPSILRIQQVVRGDSAAYFCASSPEPGAEQYFGPGTRLTVT.

The rearrangement links TRBV11-3 to TRBJ2-5, with 8 bases fitting TRBD2. From germline, CDR1 is SGHNT and CDR2 YENEEA. The CDR3 has 13 amino acids. Trimming at V came to 5 bases and at J to 5 bases, leaving 4 bases not matched to a gene. The CDR3 DNA reads as TGTGCCAGCAGCCGAGCGGGAGTGGAGACCCAGTACTTC. Its translation is CASSRAGVETQYF.

The J gene is TRBJ2-3, the V gene TRBV14; D might be TRBD1 (5 bases). With 2 bases removed from V and 3 bases from J, the gap between germline ends came to 6 bases. The germline CDR1 and CDR2 sequences are SGHDN and FVKESK. This CDR3 contains 13 residues. The CDR3 is CASSQRTTDTQYF. CDR3 DNA: TGTGCCAGCAGCCAACGGACAACAGATACGCAGTATTTT. The complete variable domain, with remaining parts taken from reference TRBV14 and TRBJ2-3, reads EAGVTQFPSHSVIEKGQTVTLRCDPISGHDNLYWYRRVMGKEIKFLLHFVKESKQDESGMPNNRFLAERTGGTYSTLKVQPAELEDSGVYFCASSQRTTDTQYFGPGTRLTVL.

The genes are TRBV7-6 and TRBJ2-7; 10 bases match TRBD2. The V and J ends lost 1 base and 2 bases, in that order; junction bases with no gene match: 5. CDR3 length: 16 amino acids. CDR1 is SGHVS and CDR2 is FNYEAQ in the germline V gene. In nucleotides, the CDR3 is TGTGCCAGCAGCTTAGGGCGACTAGCGGGTACCTACGAGCAGTACTTC. It specifies CASSLGRLAGTYEQYF.

This clone was picked up a small number of times. The rearrangement uses TRBV10-1 and TRBJ1-5; TRBD1 matches at 9 bases. The V and J ends lost 5 bases and 1 base, in that order; junction bases with no gene match: 9. Germline V lookup: CDR1 WNHNN, CDR2 SYGVQD (reference sequence). CDR3 length equals 17 residues. This CDR3 is CASSRPGQGRSNQPQHF. The CDR3 DNA is TGCGCCAGCAGTCGTCCGGGACAGGGTCGGAGCAATCAGCCCCAGCATTTT.

V and J are TRBV6-4 and TRBJ1-2, with D tentatively TRBD1 (6 bases). Trimming left V 0 bases short and J 3 bases short, with 11 bases between. CDR1 and CDR2 (germline): MRHNA, SNTAGT. This CDR3 has 15 amino acids. Written as DNA, the CDR3 is TGTGCCAGCAGTGACTCGAGGCAGGGGTACTATGGCTACACCTTC. Translating it yields CASSDSRQGYYGYTF.

The CDR3 coding sequence is TGTGCCAGCAGCAAAGCCCGACACAGCGAGACCCAGTACTTC. Protein sequence: CASSKARHSETQYF. The chain joins TRBV21-1 to TRBJ2-5; the table's D call of TRBD1 was not tested on the DNA. TRBV21-1 represents a pseudogene. CDR3 length: 14 amino acids.

The chain carries TRBV4-2 and TRBJ2-1, with D possibly matching TRBD2 (6 bases). This CDR3 has 16 residues. Deletions cut 0 bases from V and 1 base from J, with 10 bases between. Germline V lookup: CDR1 LGHNA, CDR2 YNFKEQ. The chain's CDR3 is CASSQEAGQSYNEQFF. CDR3 DNA sequence: TGTGCCAGCAGCCAAGAGGCGGGGCAGTCCTACAATGAGCAGTTCTTC.

This chain connects TRBV5-1 to TRBJ2-7; 11 bases map to TRBD1. The CDR3 has 15 amino acids. J gave up 4 bases and V 1 base, and 4 bases lay outside the gene matches. Germline loops: CDR1 SGHRS, CDR2 YFSETQ. The CDR3 protein is CASSLTGTGGYEQYF. The CDR3 DNA sequence: TGCGCCAGCAGCTTGACCGGGACAGGGGGGTACGAGCAGTACTTC.

The rearrangement joins TRBV25-1 to TRBJ1-1; tentative D call: TRBD1 (5 bases). Looked up from germline, CDR1 is MGHDK and CDR2 is SYGVNS. The CDR3 loop spans 14 amino acids. Trimming pared 6 bases from V and 1 base from J, leaving 12 bases between. The CDR3 here is CASRYDSWNTEAFF. Here the CDR3 DNA reads TGTGCCAGCAGGTACGACAGTTGGAACACTGAAGCTTTCTTT.

About this clone itself: The same CDR3 is also encoded by other DNA sequences in this sample. The V call is TRBV18, the J call TRBJ2-5; 7 positions agree with TRBD2. Trimming took 3 bases from V and 3 from J; bases not matched to a gene: 4. The CDR3 has 14 residues. Germline V gene data show CDR1 as KGHSH and CDR2 as LQKENI. The CDR3 loop is CASSPGLAEETQYF. CDR3 nucleotide sequence: TGTGCCAGCTCACCCGGTCTAGCGGAAGAGACCCAGTACTTC.

The chain combines TRBV5-1 with TRBJ2-6, with a possible D match to TRBD1 (5 bases). This CDR3 is built from 15 residues. V was trimmed by 4 bases and J by 0 bases, leaving 8 bases between them. Germline-derived CDR1 and CDR2 are SGHRS and YFSETQ. The CDR3 nucleotides are TGCGCCAGCAGCCCGGACAACTCTGGGGCCAACGTCCTGACTTTC. Translating gives CASSPDNSGANVLTF.

The chain joins TRBV2 to TRBJ1-6; 8 bases are shared with TRBD1. Trimming took 6 bases from V and 6 from J; bases not matched to a gene: 1. The CDR3 totals 13 residues. Per germline, CDR1 SNHLY and CDR2 FYNNEI. The chain's CDR3 is CASRTGVNSPLHF. CDR3 sequence (DNA): TGTGCCAGCAGGACAGGGGTTAATTCACCCCTCCACTTT.

The rearrangement links TRBV28 to TRBJ2-7; 12 bases line up with TRBD2. Germline lookup yields CDR1 MDHEN and CDR2 SYDVKM. Losses at the gene ends were 6 bases for V and 6 bases for J; bases not matched to a gene: 9. The CDR3 is 15 amino acids. Here the CDR3 reads CASSSPSGRALEQYF. Here the CDR3 DNA reads TGTGCCAGCAGCTCCCCTAGCGGGAGGGCCCTCGAGCAGTACTTC. The whole variable domain, filled in from reference TRBV28 and TRBJ2-7, reads DVKVTQSSRYLVKRTGEKVFLECVQDMDHENMFWYRQDPGLGLRLIYFSYDVKMKEKGDIPEGYSVSREKKERFSLILESASTNQTSMYLCASSSPSGRALEQYFGPGTRLTVT.

This chain links TRBV18 with TRBJ2-2; 7 bases line up with TRBD2. Trimming took 7 bases from V and 7 from J; bases not matched to a gene: 12. Germline CDR1 and CDR2: KGHSH and LQKENI. The CDR3 is made up of 15 amino acids. Here the CDR3 reads CASWNFAGGIGELFF. CDR3 bases: TGTGCCAGCTGGAATTTCGCCGGGGGGATCGGGGAGCTGTTTTTT.

The chain joins TRBV5-1 to TRBJ2-3, with 12 positions matching TRBD2. Germline V gene lookup returns CDR1 SGHRS and CDR2 YFSETQ. CDR3 size: 16 residues. Trimming at V came to 3 bases and at J to 3 bases, leaving 5 bases not matched to a gene. The CDR3: CASSSTGTSGTDTQYF. The CDR3 DNA sequence: TGCGCCAGCAGCTCTACCGGGACTAGCGGGACAGATACGCAGTATTTT.

The table lists this clone with a few counts. V gene TRBV10-3 combines with J gene TRBJ2-7; D gene uncertain. CDR1 is ENHRY and CDR2 is SYGVKD in the germline V gene. This CDR3 is 11 amino acids long. V was clipped by 1 base and J by 6 bases, with 4 bases between them. CDR3 in amino acids: CAISEFSEQYF. The CDR3 region has the DNA TGTGCCATCAGTGAGTTTAGCGAGCAGTACTTC.

This chain links TRBV9 with TRBJ2-7; the D is unclear. This CDR3 has 14 residues. CDR1 SGDLS and CDR2 YYNGEE come from the germline V gene. Trimming took 2 bases from V and 2 from J, leaving 11 bases between them. CDR3 in DNA: TGTGCCAGCAGCGTGGATAGCTCGACCTACGAGCAGTACTTC. The encoded protein is CASSVDSSTYEQYF.

The chain uses TRBV7-8 and TRBJ2-7; TRBD1 matches 8 bases. Germline loops: CDR1 SGHVS, CDR2 FQNEAQ. This CDR3 is 14 amino acids long. Germline trimming cut 5 bases from V and 2 bases from J; bases unmatched to any gene: 5. The CDR3 nucleotides are TGTGCCAGCAGCCGAACGGGACAGGCCTACGAGCAGTACTTC. This codes for CASSRTGQAYEQYF.

Here the CDR3 DNA reads TGTGCCAGCAGCTTAGCCCGACGGGGGTGGGTCGAGCAGTACTTC. It codes for CASSLARRGWVEQYF. The chain joins TRBV7-2 to TRBJ2-7, with D perhaps matching TRBD2 (6 bases). The CDR3 has 15 amino acids. V lost 0 bases and J 6 bases, leaving 15 bases between the germline ends. Germline lookup yields CDR1 SGHTA and CDR2 FQGNSA.

The genes are TRBV20-1 and TRBJ1-1; D is possibly TRBD1 (5 bases). Germline assignment: CDR1 DFQATT and CDR2 SNEGSKA (reference sequence). CDR3 length: 9 residues. Deletions cut 3 bases from V and 12 bases from J, with 8 bases between. DNA for the CDR3: TGCAGTGCTAGTAGGGGAACTTTCTTT. It encodes CSASRGTFF.

This clone was counted once. This sequence joins TRBV19 and TRBJ2-6, with a possible D match to TRBD1 (5 bases). V was pared by 6 bases and J by 0 bases, with 9 bases between. The CDR3 extends over 15 amino acids. CDR1 is LNHDA and CDR2 is SQIVND in the germline V gene (reference sequence). The CDR3 is CASSHQGSGANVLTF. The CDR3 DNA sequence: TGTGCCAGTAGCCATCAGGGCTCTGGGGCCAACGTCCTGACTTTC. Drawing the rest from reference TRBV19 and TRBJ2-6, the complete variable domain is DGGITQSPKYLFRKEGQNVTLSCEQNLNHDAMYWYRQDPGQGLRLIYYSQIVNDFQKGDIAEGYSVSREKKESFPLTVTSAQKNPTAFYLCASSHQGSGANVLTFGAGSRLTVL.

CDR3 amino acids: CASSFNGQGGDQPATNEKLFF. The CDR3 nucleotides read TGTGCCAGCAGCTTTAATGGCCAGGGGGGCGATCAGCCTGCAACTAATGAAAAACTGTTTTTT. The rearrangement uses TRBV13 and TRBJ1-4; the match to TRBD1 covers 7 bases. V dropped 3 bases and J dropped 0; count of bases not matched to a gene: 19. This CDR3 contains 21 residues. The V gene's germline CDR1 is PRHDT and CDR2 FYEKMQ (reference sequence).

The J gene is TRBJ2-2, the V gene TRBV7-9; 9 positions agree with TRBD1. V was clipped by 4 bases and J by 6 bases; unmatched bases: 12. CDR3 length equals 17 residues. Germline V gene lookup returns CDR1 SEHNR and CDR2 FQNEAQ (reference sequence). The DNA for the CDR3 is TGTGCCAGCAGCTCTTCCGCCGGGACAGGGTCCCCCGGGGAGCTGTTTTTT. Protein sequence: CASSSSAGTGSPGELFF.

This chain links TRBV11-2 with TRBJ2-1; tentatively, D is TRBD2 (6 bases). This CDR3 comprises 17 residues. V was shortened by 0 bases and J by 10 bases, with 22 bases between the two germline ends. Germline loops: CDR1 SGHAT, CDR2 FQNNGV. The CDR3 protein is CASSLDRDGGIIGEQFF. In nucleotides, the CDR3 is TGTGCCAGCAGCTTAGATCGAGACGGGGGTATTATAGGCGAGCAGTTCTTC.

This clone was found a few times. The V gene is TRBV20-1, the J gene TRBJ2-7; weak D call: TRBD1 (6 bases). Trimming cost V 3 bases and J 2 bases, with 14 bases left between them. The CDR3 contains 14 residues. Germline CDR1 DFQATT, CDR2 SNEGSKA (reference sequence). The CDR3 reads CSASSNDRTYEQYF. In DNA, the CDR3 is TGCAGTGCTAGTTCTAATGACAGGACCTACGAGCAGTACTTC.